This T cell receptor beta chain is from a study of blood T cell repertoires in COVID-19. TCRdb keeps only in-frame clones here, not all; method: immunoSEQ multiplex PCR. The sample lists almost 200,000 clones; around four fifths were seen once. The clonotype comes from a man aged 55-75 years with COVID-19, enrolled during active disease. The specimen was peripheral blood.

The CDR3 nucleotides are TGTGCCAGCAGTTACTACTTGGGACAGAACTATGGCTACACCTTC. Encoded protein: CASSYYLGQNYGYTF. The V gene is TRBV6-5, the J gene TRBJ1-2, with 7 bases lining up with TRBD1. V shed 1 base, J shed 2 bases, and the junction held 4 bases outside the gene matches. This CDR3 contains 15 residues. CDR1 MNHEY and CDR2 SVGAGI come from the germline V gene.